This T cell receptor (beta chain) was sequenced for a study of OX40 agonist ivuxolimab in advanced cancers. This table comes from immunoSEQ multiplex PCR, and its TCRdb copy is limited to in-frame clones, with some not included. The sample lists almost 90,000 clones; just over 90% were seen once. The CDR3 runs to 15 residues. The V and J ends lost 5 bases and 2 bases, in that order; junction bases with no gene match: 3. Per the germline V gene, CDR1 is MDHEN and CDR2 is SYDVKM. This TCR came from an adult with an advanced solid tumor such as melanoma, head and neck, liver or kidney cancer. Material: CD4+ or CD8+ T cells sorted from blood, obtained in a trial of the OX40 agonist ivuxolimab. The V and J genes are TRBV28 and TRBJ2-3; TRBD2 matches at 11 bases. CDR3 in amino acids: CASSGLAGNTDTQYF. The CDR3 nucleotides read TGTGCCAGCAGTGGACTAGCGGGCAACACAGATACGCAGTATTTT.